The TCR beta chain under discussion was sequenced for a study of cytomegalovirus exposure and HLA in healthy donors (dated by TCRdb to between 2016 and 2019). In the study overall: According to an earlier analysis of 587 of the donors, about 180 million T cells yielded 90 million to 130 million unique TCR beta sequences and around 300 Gb of sequence data. Roughly 300 gigabases of sequencing data and roughly 80 million unique TCR sequences made up an early release that covered several hundred HLA-typed donors. The genetic ancestry cluster associated with self-reported Caucasian donors included roughly four fifths of the approximately 410 genotyped donors. The study aimed to test whether signatures of past pathogen exposure could be identified by cataloging public T cell receptors. The T cell repertoires of around 670 subjects were profiled by immunosequencing and related to cytomegalovirus serostatus. Besides the first cohort of roughly 640 subjects, a separate validation cohort made up of 120 or so different subjects was used. The study combined high-throughput TCR immunosequencing, statistical association of individual TCRs with disease status, and machine learning to predict cytomegalovirus infection status. A later analysis re-analyzed previously published TCR beta repertoires from approximately 700 donors and added high-resolution HLA genotyping to study TCR occurrence patterns. Rather than using new phenotypic data, the later analysis identified candidate immune exposures from TCR beta sequences and from how often those sequences occurred across donors. An earlier analysis of around 580 of the donors used high-throughput TCR beta sequencing to judge whether each TCR beta V gene segment behaved as functional or pseudogenic. Donor age, sex, ethnicity and CMV serostatus were collected together with the repertoire data. Genome-wide SNP genotypes for about 65% of the 666 donors were used in a later genetic analysis, which treated that subset as a discovery cohort. All discovery cohort repertoires had been generated on a single sequencing platform. Class I and class II HLA loci were covered by the typing at four-digit resolution. Typing coverage differed by locus: A, B, C, DRB1 and DQB1 were typed in about 629-630 donors, DQA1 in roughly 500, DPA1 in around 610, and DPB1 in 472. Roughly 5 DR-DQ haplotypes were treated as single units for association and clustering because of strong linkage in the cohort. Across approximately 400 genotyped donors of the cohort, an average of roughly 230,000 unique TCR beta nucleotide sequences per donor were sequenced, and 15% to 20% of those sequences were non-productive.

The cohort consisted of approximately 670 healthy bone marrow donors. At the time of sampling, every cohort member was nominally healthy, though immune exposures that went unrecorded were likely present. The donor was CMV seropositive and was included in the group of 250 to 350 seropositive cohort members. A peripheral blood sample was provided by each donor, and peripheral blood mononuclear cells were used for TCR beta sequencing. The Qiagen DNeasy Blood Extraction Kit was used to extract genomic DNA from the blood cell samples. Looking up the germline V gene yields CDR1 SGHAT and CDR2 FQNNGV. Between the V and J ends, shortened by 4 bases and 2 bases respectively, the junction contains 14 bases. Measured from the cysteine to the phenylalanine, the CDR3 is 16 residues long. Just CDR3 DNA is preserved here, 48 bases in frame from base 1. The paper's findings and limits, for the study overall: Sequencing depth was assumed to be roughly uniform across donors in the presence/absence analyses, though that assumption may not hold. At a false discovery rate of 0.05, a later analysis linked some 17,000 TCR beta sequences to specific HLA alleles. CMV serostatus was the only immune exposure information available for the cohort. A later genetic analysis associated a missense DCLRE1C variant with V-gene and J-gene trimming of TCR beta chains, and an independent cohort replicated the association. Because HLA typing was unavailable for some donors at each locus, only the typed subset was used in association tests. Some IMGT-functional V segments, including TRBV6-2 and TRBV6-3, could not be told apart with the 87-base-pair reads, so those segments were excluded. A further reported finding was that TCR beta sequences accurately predicted the HLA-A and HLA-B alleles for most subjects in the first cohort. A group of highly shared sequence variants was considered likely to be a technical artifact of the sequencing pipeline. Most TCR sequences were observed very rarely across donors, whereas some public TCRs were present in many individuals. In a later analysis, most CMV-associated TCR beta chains were found to appear HLA-restricted, with HLA associations seemingly driven largely by CMV exposure. Linkage disequilibrium might explain the correlated functional status among segregating V segments, but an unknown experimental factor could not be excluded. The cohort was sequenced for TCR beta chains only, and without alpha or paired-chain data the features that could be detected were limited. The earlier analysis of about 600 of the donors excluded over 15 rarely observed V segments, including chromosome 9 orphons, because counts were too low. In a later genetic analysis, fewer N-insertions in productive TCRs were reported among donors in an Asian-associated ancestry cluster than the approximately 670-donor mean. According to the authors, the approach could potentially be generalized to other disease states and immunological phenotypes. In a later analysis, the rate of TCR association differed among HLA loci, with DRB1 alleles having the most associated TCRs and HLA-C alleles having the fewest. The classifier was reported to diagnose cytomegalovirus status with high specificity and sensitivity in both the original cohort and the validation cohort. Several of the top co-occurrence clusters appeared to be linked to parvovirus B19, influenza, CMV and Epstein-Barr virus, according to a later analysis. In vitro tests confirmed that three of the cytomegalovirus-associated TCR beta chains recognize cytomegalovirus antigens. In the study, 150 to 200 TCR beta chains were listed as associated with cytomegalovirus. When HLA alleles, especially DR and DQ, strongly co-occurred, attributing TCR associations to individual alleles was difficult. In a later analysis, HLA-associated TCR beta chains showed more clonal expansion and lower generation probabilities than non-associated chains that were equally common. In an earlier analysis of more than 500 of the donors, most TCR beta V segments appeared in productive rearrangements about 87% or about 30% of the time, broadly matching IMGT annotations.

To note about this clone: No cognate antigen has been identified for it. It has no much larger one-base neighbor in the sample; base qualities were not kept.

Library preparation employed the immunoSEQ multiplex PCR assay. For the multiplex PCR, a mixture combining 60 forward primers for TCR Vbeta segments and 13 reverse primers for TCR Jbeta segments was used. Amplification of the CDR3 region of rearranged TCR beta genes was performed with a multiplex PCR assay on genomic DNA. The Illumina HiSeq System was used to sequence the amplified TCR beta libraries as 87-base-pair reads. Turning to the authors' computational methods: Across the 670 or so repertoires, a later analysis counted tens of millions of unique TCR beta chains, about 10 million of which were shared by at least two donors. Raw reads were error-corrected and collapsed into unique sequences with a nearest-neighbor algorithm that merged closely related sequences to remove PCR and sequencing errors. CDR3 sequences were aligned to IMGT reference sequences to assign V, D and J gene segments. For a sequence to be retained, a match of at least six nucleotides was required to both a V gene segment and a J gene segment. Rearrangements were classified as productive when the CDR3 lacked stop codons and remained in frame with V and J, and all other rearrangements were classified as non-productive. Following IMGT convention, CDR3 was defined as the stretch from the second conserved V-encoded cysteine up to the conserved J-encoded phenylalanine. Sequences without an unambiguous match to a single V gene segment were excluded from the earlier analysis of about 640 of the donors. An earlier analysis of under 750 of the donors called V segments functional above 56.7% productive rearrangements and segregating when the between-donor standard deviation exceeded 5%. A statistical classification framework was built for diagnosing cytomegalovirus status from the catalog of TCR beta chain sequences. A later analysis assigned V and J genes by comparing TCR nucleotide sequences with IMGT/GENE-DB human TR gene sequences. In a later analysis, CDR3 sequences and most-parsimonious VDJ recombination scenarios were assigned using the TCRdist pipeline. In a later analysis, every TCR beta chain was defined by the combination of its CDR3 amino acid sequence and its V-gene family, and reads without a unique V-gene family were dropped. To address suspected cross-contamination and a sequencing artifact, a later analysis removed 550 to 750 highly shared, low-generation-probability nucleotide sequences. In a later analysis, a clonal expansion index for each public chain was calculated from normalized within-repertoire ranks of inferred template counts. Generation probabilities in a later analysis came from a VDJ recombination model fitted to out-of-frame rearrangements, and those results were checked against IGoR. A later analysis scored TCR-TCR, TCR-HLA and TCR-CMV co-occurrence with hypergeometric tests, applying a repertoire-size bias correction to TCR pairs. A later analysis estimated false discovery rates by permuting HLA or CMV assignments 20 times. In a later analysis, co-occurring TCRs were grouped using DBSCAN, with TCRdist sequence similarity added in when clustering inside HLA-allele-positive subsets. Repertoires with fewer than 30,000 or more than 120,000 public chains were left out of co-occurrence clustering, as were a handful of repertoires with anomalous nucleotide sharing. TCRdb stores this immuneACCESS table with in-frame sequences only. Part of the clones is absent; in the studies checked, under half of the shortfall reflects unresolved V genes, and no reason is known for the rest. V, J and clone size were drawn from that table, and D and trimming were deduced from the DNA. The sample table contains about 50,000 clones; only one count was recorded for around 73% of them. The ten largest account for less than 3% of the sample.

The sequenced sample consisted of PBMCs. This clonotype originated in a woman aged 35 to 49 in good health and CMV-seropositive. The chain links TRBV11-2 with TRBJ2-2; TRBD2 is a weak D gene call, 7 bases matching. In nucleotides, the sequence is TGTGCCAGCAGCTCAGGCGCGGGGGCAAACACCGGGGAGCTGTTTTTT. Its protein reads: CASSSGAGANTGELFF.